This T cell receptor (beta chain) emerged from a study of blood T cell repertoires in COVID-19. About the study: The United States, Italy and Spain supplied acute and convalescent COVID-19 samples. PBMCs, B-cell-depleted T cells, or T cells were the source of the cDNA or gDNA that made up the material.

Unmatched junction bases numbered 5, after V lost 2 bases and J lost 6 bases. The V gene's germline CDR1 is SGHVS and CDR2 FNYEAQ. CDR3 size: 15 residues. Assay: immunoSEQ multiplex PCR; the TCRdb copy retains only in-frame clones and omits some. The sample has roughly 420,000 clones, roughly 90% seen once. The cohort comprised adults aged about 18 to 90 years residing in approximately 25 US areas. Clinical history as reported by participants underpinned cohort assignment. The source is a woman in her 30s with acute COVID-19. The genes are TRBV7-6 and TRBJ2-7; 12 nucleotides align to TRBD2. Sequenced input: PBMCs or T cells enriched from blood (not recorded which). The CDR3 spells CASSLLAGGLREQYF. The CDR3 bases are TGTGCCAGCAGCTTACTAGCGGGGGGGCTCCGCGAGCAGTACTTC.